This TCR beta chain was observed in a study of cytomegalovirus exposure and HLA in healthy donors. For the study at large: Sequencing of about 179 million T cells in an earlier analysis found under 120 million unique TCR beta sequences.

Findings and caveats of the study: Rarity marked most TCR sequences, yet some public TCRs occurred in many donors.

As concerns this clone: Its specificity is not known.

PCR primers comprised 60 Vbeta and 13 Jbeta primers. Some clones are missing from TCRdb's copy, which holds only in-frame ones; the method was immunoSEQ multiplex PCR. Here the sample spans around 180,000 clones, about 85% being singletons. This CDR3 has 15 residues. J gave up 7 bases and V 0 bases, and 6 bases lay outside the gene matches. The germline V gene has CDR1 MNHEY and CDR2 SMNVEV (reference sequence). Material for sequencing was PBMCs. This clonotype was obtained from a boy aged 2 to 10 in good health and CMV-seronegative. This sequence joins TRBV27 and TRBJ1-2; 9 nucleotides line up with TRBD1. The CDR3 loop reads CASSLSPGQGGGYTF. Written as DNA, the CDR3 is TGTGCCAGCAGTTTATCCCCGGGACAGGGCGGTGGCTACACCTTC.